This is a list of T cell receptor beta chains from one sample in a study of T cell responses to AZD1222 COVID-19 vaccine. Clones were read by immunoSEQ multiplex PCR, and TCRdb kept only the in-frame ones, dropping some. The sample consists of 150,000 or so clones, around nine tenths of them appearing once. The input for sequencing was peripheral blood, taken on day 0 of AZD1222 vaccination. These receptors came from an adult in good health. Each CDR3 is given with its conserved first and last residue. D genes are given only for firm matches. Clone size, where shown, is once, few, many, or a class for clones that have expanded.

TRBV5-5	TRBJ1-4	.	TRBD1	CASSLRPGQGNEKLFF	TGTGCCAGCAGCTTGCGGCCGGGACAGGGGAATGAAAAACTGTTTTTT
TRBV2	TRBJ1-2	.	TRBD1	CASSEQGGVYGYTF	TGTGCCAGCAGTGAACAGGGGGGGGTTTATGGCTACACCTTC
TRBV6-4	TRBJ1-1	.	TRBD1	CASNQGEKAVNTEAFF	TGTGCCAGCAATCAGGGGGAAAAGGCGGTGAACACTGAAGCTTTCTTT
TRBV2	TRBJ1-6	.	.	CASTSWGVSANSPLHF	TGTGCCAGCACGAGTTGGGGGGTATCTGCCAATTCACCCCTCCACTTT
TRBV30	TRBJ1-2	.	.	CAWSSLWWYTF	TGTGCCTGGAGTAGCCTATGGTGGTACACCTTC
TRBV12-3/TRBV12-4	TRBJ1-2	.	TRBD1	CASRSTGPPGYTF	TGTGCCAGCAGATCGACAGGGCCACCTGGCTACACCTTC
TRBV6-2/TRBV6-3	TRBJ2-1	.	TRBD2	CASSYRGGGGANEQFF	TGTGCCAGCAGTTACAGGGGCGGCGGGGGGGCCAATGAGCAGTTCTTC
TRBV5-1	TRBJ2-5	.	.	CASRAAQETQYF	TGCGCCAGCAGGGCGGCCCAAGAGACCCAGTACTTC
TRBV28	TRBJ2-3	once	TRBD2	CASKDGGITDTQYF	TGTGCCAGCAAGGACGGGGGGATCACAGATACGCAGTATTTT
TRBV4-1	TRBJ1-2	.	.	CASSPKRGGAGSSYGYTF	TGCGCCAGCAGCCCTAAAAGGGGGGGCGCCGGTTCGAGCTATGGCTACACCTTC
TRBV9	TRBJ2-7	.	.	CASSVDADPYEQYF	TGTGCCAGCAGCGTAGACGCGGATCCCTACGAGCAGTACTTC
TRBV29-1	TRBJ1-3	.	.	CSVRDVGNTIYF	TGCAGCGTGAGGGATGTTGGAAACACCATATATTTT
TRBV18	TRBJ2-7	.	.	CASSPLGVQNEQYF	TGTGCCAGCTCTCCTCTGGGCGTTCAAAACGAGCAGTACTTC
TRBV3-1/TRBV3-2	TRBJ1-6	.	TRBD1	CASSLGTGRSPLHF	TGTGCCAGCAGCCTCGGGACAGGGCGCTCACCCCTCCACTTT
TRBV3-1/TRBV3-2	TRBJ1-2	.	.	CASSHNSGYTF	TGTGCCAGCAGCCACAACTCTGGCTACACCTTC
TRBV2	TRBJ1-2	.	.	CASSEARAYGYTF	TGTGCCAGCAGTGAAGCCAGGGCCTATGGCTACACCTTC
TRBV3-1/TRBV3-2	TRBJ1-6	.	TRBD1	CASSHYRGHMNSPLHF	TGTGCCAGCAGCCACTACAGGGGGCATATGAATTCACCCCTCCACTTT
TRBV4-3	TRBJ2-6	.	TRBD1	CASSQGGQGASGANVLTF	TGCGCCAGCAGCCAAGGAGGACAGGGGGCCTCTGGGGCCAACGTCCTGACTTTC
TRBV6-5	TRBJ2-2	few	.	CASSPGLRGELFF	TGTGCCAGCAGCCCCGGTCTCAGGGGGGAGCTGTTTTTT
TRBV2	TRBJ2-1	.	TRBD1	CASRGQGYNEQFF	TGTGCCAGCAGAGGACAGGGGTACAATGAGCAGTTCTTC
TRBV11-2	TRBJ1-3	.	.	CASSHEGPLLSGNTIYF	TGTGCCAGCAGCCACGAGGGGCCGTTACTCTCTGGAAACACCATATATTTT
TRBV6-6	TRBJ2-2	.	.	CASSLFLKTGELFF	TGTGCCAGCAGTCTGTTCCTCAAAACCGGGGAGCTGTTTTTT
TRBV11-2	TRBJ2-5	.	TRBD2	CASGVGGGAEETQYF	TGTGCCAGCGGAGTGGGGGGAGGGGCCGAAGAGACCCAGTACTTC
TRBV7-9	TRBJ2-2	.	TRBD2	CASSPASGGSPGELFF	TGTGCCAGCAGCCCCGCTAGCGGGGGTTCGCCCGGGGAGCTGTTTTTT
TRBV7-2	TRBJ2-7	once	TRBD2	CASSLGRAEEQYF	TGTGCCAGCAGCTTGGGGAGGGCGGAGGAGCAGTACTTC
TRBV9	TRBJ2-6	.	.	CASRGSGANVLTF	TGTGCCAGCAGGGGCTCTGGGGCCAACGTCCTGACTTTC
TRBV6-2/TRBV6-3	TRBJ2-1	.	.	CASSYFVGGGIGNEQFF	TGTGCCAGCAGTTATTTCGTGGGGGGGGGCATTGGCAATGAGCAGTTCTTC
TRBV19	TRBJ1-2	.	.	CASSMAGNYGYTF	TGTGCCAGTAGTATGGCAGGGAACTATGGCTACACCTTC
TRBV5-5	TRBJ2-7	.	.	CASSLAAGEYEQYF	TGTGCCAGCAGCTTGGCGGCAGGAGAATACGAGCAGTACTTC
TRBV13	TRBJ1-2	.	TRBD1	CASSLGRSRGGYGYTF	TGTGCCAGCAGCTTAGGACGGAGCAGGGGGGGCTATGGCTACACCTTC
TRBV30	TRBJ1-1	.	.	CAWSVEDKAEAFF	TGTGCCTGGAGTGTTGAGGACAAGGCTGAAGCTTTCTTT
TRBV5-1	TRBJ2-3	.	TRBD1	CASSRGTVSSTDTQYF	TGCGCCAGCAGCAGGGGGACAGTATCTAGCACAGATACGCAGTATTTT
TRBV19	TRBJ1-1	.	TRBD1	CASSPGQGRTEAFF	TGTGCCAGTAGTCCGGGACAGGGTCGAACTGAAGCTTTCTTT